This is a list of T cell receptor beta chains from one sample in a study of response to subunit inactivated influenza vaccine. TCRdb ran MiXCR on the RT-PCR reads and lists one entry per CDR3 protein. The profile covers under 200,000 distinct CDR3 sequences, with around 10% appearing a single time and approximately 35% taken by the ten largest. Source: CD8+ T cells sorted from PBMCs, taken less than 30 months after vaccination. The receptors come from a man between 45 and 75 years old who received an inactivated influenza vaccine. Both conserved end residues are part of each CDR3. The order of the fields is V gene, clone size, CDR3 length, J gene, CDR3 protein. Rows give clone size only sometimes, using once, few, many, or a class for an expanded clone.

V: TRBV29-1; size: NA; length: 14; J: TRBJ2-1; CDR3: CSVAGYRARNEQFF
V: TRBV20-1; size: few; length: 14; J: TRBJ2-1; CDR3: CSARSLSSYNEQFF
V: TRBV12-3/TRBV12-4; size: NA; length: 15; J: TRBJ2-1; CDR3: CASSPLGTSFHEQFF
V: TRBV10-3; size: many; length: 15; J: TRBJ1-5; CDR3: CAISDPANSNQPQHF
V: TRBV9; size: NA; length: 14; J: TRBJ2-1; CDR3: CASSPWTGLDEQFF
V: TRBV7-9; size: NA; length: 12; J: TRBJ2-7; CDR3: CASEGLADEQYF
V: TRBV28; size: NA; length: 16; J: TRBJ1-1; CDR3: CASSDGDSNFGTEAFF
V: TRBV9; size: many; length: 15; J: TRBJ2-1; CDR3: CASSVEWGIYNEQFF
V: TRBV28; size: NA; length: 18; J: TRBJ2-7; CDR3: CASSLAGGPYLFSYEQYF
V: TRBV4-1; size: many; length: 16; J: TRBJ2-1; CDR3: CASSQVDRVTYNEQFF
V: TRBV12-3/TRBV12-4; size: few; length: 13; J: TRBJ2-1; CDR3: CASSSGNHNEQFF
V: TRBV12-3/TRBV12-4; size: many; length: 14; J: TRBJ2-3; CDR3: CASSIRLATDTQYF
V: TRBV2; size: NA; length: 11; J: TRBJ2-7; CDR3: CASRDLYEQYF